The entry below gives a single T cell receptor (beta chain) sequence along with its context. Its binding antigen is unknown. One base away there is no much larger clone; base qualities are not given. This entry comes from a study of blood T cells in healthy people across ages (dated by TCRdb to between 2014 and 2017). For context, the study as a whole: In model experiments, template switching captured about one uniquely barcoded TCR beta cDNA molecule for every two T cells. To track age-related changes in TCR beta repertoire diversity, the study relied on deep sequencing normalized with unique cDNA molecular identifiers. The donors were split into four age groups: young (average around 15 years), middle-aged (39), aged (roughly 65) and long-lived (approximately 80). To avoid experimental bias, donors of different ages were randomly spread across the sequencing lanes. For two donors (one aged 18 to 29 and one aged 80 or older), the study analyzed two additional independent replicas of 1 million unique cDNA reads from the same blood draw.

Overall results and qualifications from the work: Observed TCR beta diversity per million T cells fell roughly linearly with age, and a significant reduction was already apparent by age roughly 40. There was a strong correlation between observed TCR beta diversity and the percentage of naive T cells measured by flow cytometry. Conclusive comparison of naive and antigen-experienced compartments was prevented by the profiling of bulk unsorted PBMCs. Estimates of total diversity based on one million sequenced T cells were considered lower bounds and underestimates. Because the CMV infection status of the donors was unknown, age-related changes in expanded clonotypes may potentially have been confounded. Compared with the aged group, the long-lived group had more naive CD4+ T cells, fewer expanded clones and increased TCR diversity, a pattern suggesting age selection.

The CDR3 has 13 amino acids, counting the end cysteine and phenylalanine. The sequence is cut down to CDR3 DNA, 39 bases in frame from base 1. Based on the germline V gene, the CDR1 and CDR2 sequences are SNHLY and FYNNEI. The junction shows trimming of 3 bases on V and 4 bases on J, plus 9 bases between the germline ends. Donors were roughly 40 systemically healthy Caucasian individuals from Russia aged 6 to 90 years. Each donor gave about 9.8 milliliters of peripheral blood, drawn into EDTA-treated Vacutainer tubes. Ficoll-Paque density-gradient centrifugation was used to isolate PBMCs, with at least 7 million per sample. Trizol reagent was used to extract total RNA from the PBMCs, yielding at least 5.5 micrograms per sample. Naive CD45RAhigh/CD27high T cell percentages were measured by flow cytometry on a PBMC aliquot from every donor. The method behind the library was 5' RACE. Sequencing was carried out with an Illumina HiSeq 2500. A second PCR of roughly 7 to 12 cycles was run with a J-beta primer mix and a sample-barcoded 5' primer. A unique molecular identifier was introduced onto each TCR beta cDNA molecule by a template-switch 5' adaptor carrying 12 random nucleotides. At least 2.5 million CDR3-containing paired-end reads were obtained from each sample. First-strand cDNA synthesis was performed from all RNA using the Mint cDNA synthesis kit, with priming by a TRBC-specific oligonucleotide. After uracil-DNA glycosylase treatment, a first 18-cycle PCR used universal primers M1SS and BC2_uni_R on all cDNA. The published analysis was carried out like this. Normalization of each sample was performed by random selection of 1 million high-quality reads, each carrying a distinct molecular identifier. Instead of being binned into consensus sequences, reads with shared molecular identifiers were discarded. CDR3 identification, clonotype clustering and error correction used MiTCR with a Q25 quality threshold and the strictest error-elimination algorithm. A nonparametric unseen species model using Euler transformation provided a lower-bound estimate of total TCR beta diversity. TCRdb trimmed the raw reads at Q25, called clones with MiXCR and kept productive beta chains. CDR3 protein sequences are deduplicated, and each keeps its most common genes and DNA. TCRdb, rather than the study authors, made the V and J calls. The sample includes 450,000 to 700,000 distinct CDR3 sequences, with 25% to 30% observed a single time. Together, the top ten hold less than 20% of the sample.

This sequence originates from a woman aged 70-85 years in good health. The sequence joins TRBV2 to TRBJ1-2, with the D gene uncertain. The sequenced sample consisted of blood. Read as DNA, the sequence is TGTGCCAGCAGTGAGAACGGTCTCTATGGCTACACCTTC. The resulting protein is CASSENGLYGYTF.